The source of this T cell receptor beta chain is a study of long-term antiretroviral therapy in people with HIV. Across the study: When the earliest samples were collected, ART was typically delayed until CD4 counts fell.

Researchers ran immunoSEQ v3.0 at survey level. The method was immunoSEQ multiplex PCR; TCRdb's version includes in-frame clones alone and lacks a portion of them. In the table there are about 15,000 clones, roughly four fifths of which are singletons. Note on this clone: Its antigen remains unknown.

Overall study findings and caveats: ART-treated samples gained diversity yet remained below transplant donor controls.

CDR3 length equals 14 residues. Trimming took 0 bases from V and 5 from J, leaving 11 bases between them. CDR1 and CDR2 from the germline V gene are LNHNV and YYDKDF (reference sequence). The sequences come from unsorted PBMCs, collected 0.1 years after starting antiretroviral therapy. This clonotype originated in a man younger than 35 with HIV. This chain links TRBV15 with TRBJ2-7, with D possibly called TRBD1 or TRBD2 (5 bases each). DNA for the CDR3: TGTGCCACCAGCAGAGATGGGGACCAGGACGAGCAGTACTTC. It specifies CATSRDGDQDEQYF.